This T cell receptor beta chain comes out of a study of T cell repertoires in cytomegalovirus infection. As for the study in general: Both CMV infection and a matching HLA type were indicated by public TCR beta signatures.

Study observations and caveats: Frequencies of public TCR beta families were cumulated, and this identified carriers of CMV plus the relevant HLA. CMV-specific HLA-C-restricted TCR beta clonotypes dominated the ex vivo response.

Per the germline V gene, CDR1 is MDHEN and CDR2 is SYDVKM. Trimming removed 6 bases from V and 0 bases from J, with 18 bases in between. The CDR3 covers 16 residues. TCRdb redid the calling of the reads with MiXCR, one entry per CDR3 protein. Among about 120,000 distinct CDR3 sequences listed, 10% were seen once. This clonotype was counted many times. Its matching antigen is unknown. The specimen sequenced was PBMCs, sequenced either directly or after in vitro stimulation (not recorded which). The V call is TRBV28, the J call TRBJ2-7; D may be TRBD1 (6 bases). This receptor was obtained from a human donor in good health (CMV status not recorded). Some clones in this sample may be carry-over from other donors' samples. DNA of the CDR3: TGTGCCAGCAGCTTAGTTGGGGGCGCTATCTCCTACGAGCAGTACTTC. It encodes CASSLVGGAISYEQYF.